The 22 T cell receptor beta chains listed next were all sequenced from one sample in a study of blood T cell repertoires in COVID-19. Profiling relied on immunoSEQ multiplex PCR, and the TCRdb table lists in-frame clones only, not all of them. The table has some 150,000 clones, around 90% seen once. Specimen: peripheral blood. All receptors derive from a woman in her forties or fifties with acute or convalescent COVID-19.

The chain recombines TRBV3-1 (or the pseudogene TRBV3-2) with TRBJ2-1; D might be TRBD2 (6 bases). The V gene's germline CDR1 is LGHDT and CDR2 YNNKEL (reference sequence). Trimming stripped 4 bases from V and 2 bases from J, with 12 bases between. The CDR3 is 15 amino acids. CDR3 in DNA: TGTGCCAGCAGCCTCCGCGGGGCAGCCTACAATGAGCAGTTCTTC. It specifies CASSLRGAAYNEQFF.

The gene calls are TRBV5-4 and TRBJ2-1, with 9 nucleotides matching TRBD2. Germline values: CDR1 SGHNT, CDR2 YYREEE (reference sequence). The CDR3 extends over 15 amino acids. With V trimmed by 4 bases and J by 7 bases, 9 bases remained unmatched. The CDR3 protein is CASSLQREAGNEQFF. The CDR3, as DNA: TGTGCCAGCAGCCTCCAGCGGGAGGCCGGGAATGAGCAGTTCTTC.

The CDR3 reads CASSLPANYGYTF. The CDR3 bases are TGTGCCAGCAGTTTACCAGCTAACTATGGCTACACCTTC. The rearrangement links TRBV12-3 or TRBV12-4 to TRBJ1-2; no clear D gene. With 2 bases removed from V and 0 bases from J, the gap between germline ends came to 4 bases. CDR3 size: 13 residues.

The V gene is TRBV12-5, the J gene TRBJ1-5; no clear D gene. Germline-derived CDR1 and CDR2 are LGHNT and FRNRAP. The V and J ends lost 4 bases and 3 bases respectively, with 10 bases between them. CDR3 length: 14 amino acids. CDR3 nucleotide sequence: TGTGCTAGTGGTTGGGAACGGGACAATCAGCCCCAGCATTTT. Residues: CASGWERDNQPQHF.

This chain connects TRBV5-4 to TRBJ2-3; 8 bases are shared with TRBD1. V gave up 5 bases and J gave up 3 bases; unmatched junction bases: 11. The CDR3 runs 16 residues. Germline assignment: CDR1 SGHNT and CDR2 YYREEE (reference sequence). The CDR3 is CASSSRQGLKTDTQYF. The CDR3 nucleotides are TGTGCCAGCAGTTCCCGACAGGGGCTAAAAACAGATACGCAGTATTTT.

This chain joins TRBV19 and TRBJ2-7, with TRBD2 matching 8 bases. The junction had 12 bases not matched to a gene; V was cut back by 4 bases and J by 1 base. The length of the CDR3 is 17 residues. Germline CDR1 LNHDA, CDR2 SQIVND (reference sequence). The CDR3 bases are TGTGCCAGTAGTAATCTGGGTGTAACTAGCGGATCCTACGAGCAGTACTTC. Translation gives CASSNLGVTSGSYEQYF.

CDR3 protein: CASSPRLASGGEQFF. DNA for the CDR3: TGTGCCAGCAGCCCGCGACTAGCATCCGGTGGTGAGCAGTTCTTC. The chain joins TRBV7-3 to TRBJ2-1, with 7 bases aligning to TRBD2. The germline V gene encodes CDR1 SGHTA and CDR2 FQGTGA. The V segment lost 5 bases and the J segment 9 bases; nucleotides outside the gene matches: 13. CDR3 length: 15 amino acids.

This chain links TRBV3-1 (or the pseudogene TRBV3-2) with TRBJ2-1, with 12 bases identical to TRBD2. The CDR3 is 14 amino acids. V lost 9 bases and J lost 7; bases outside the gene matches: 7. In germline, CDR1 is LGHDT, CDR2 YNNKEL (reference sequence). The CDR3 region has the DNA TGTGCCAGTCGTACTAGCGGGAGGCCGAATGAGCAGTTCTTC. This encodes CASRTSGRPNEQFF.

The J gene is TRBJ2-3, the V gene TRBV11-2; D gene uncertain. Germline V CDR1 and CDR2: SGHAT, FQNNGV. This CDR3 is 14 amino acids long. V shed 1 base and J shed 6 bases, with 11 bases lying between them. The CDR3 DNA sequence: TGTGCCAGCAGCTTAGCATACAATTCGGATACGCAGTATTTT. As protein: CASSLAYNSDTQYF.

V and J are TRBV27 and TRBJ2-3, with 7 bases fitting TRBD1. The V gene end was trimmed by 4 bases and the J gene end by 2 bases; junction bases not matched to a gene: 6. CDR1 is MNHEY, CDR2 SMNVEV, per germline (reference sequence). This CDR3 has 15 residues. The DNA of the CDR3 is TGTGCCAGCAGTTCGCCGGGACAGATCACAGATACGCAGTATTTT. Translating gives CASSSPGQITDTQYF.

This rearrangement joins TRBV12-3 or TRBV12-4 to TRBJ2-7, with D maybe TRBD2 (7 bases). Deletions cut 8 bases from V and 3 bases from J, with 14 bases between. The CDR3 extends over 13 amino acids. The CDR3 region has the DNA TGTGCCAGCGGGGGGGCGCCGCGCTACGAGCAGTACTTC. Translating it yields CASGGAPRYEQYF.

This clone was recorded once. V usage is TRBV27 and J usage is TRBJ2-7; 9 bases agree with TRBD1. This CDR3 is 15 amino acids long. Germline V gene sequence: CDR1 MNHEY, CDR2 SMNVEV (reference sequence). The trim removed 7 bases at V and 7 bases at J, leaving 14 bases unmatched. CDR3: CASTPGDRANREQYF. In DNA form, the CDR3 reads TGTGCCAGCACCCCCGGGGACAGGGCGAATAGAGAGCAGTACTTC.

The chain carries TRBV19 and TRBJ1-2, with 8 bases that match TRBD1. Germline V gives CDR1 LNHDA, CDR2 SQIVND (reference sequence). With V trimmed by 6 bases and J by 4 bases, 10 bases remained unmatched. The CDR3 contains 15 residues. The CDR3 DNA reads TGTGCCAGTAGCCTACGGACAGGGTACGGCTATGGCTACACCTTC. As protein: CASSLRTGYGYGYTF.

Remarks on this clone: This specimen includes other DNA sequences encoding the same CDR3. The V call is TRBV30, the J call TRBJ1-1; tentatively, D is TRBD1 (5 bases). V dropped 0 bases and J dropped 2 bases, with 7 bases sitting between them. CDR1 is GTSNPN and CDR2 is SVGIG in the germline V gene (reference sequence). CDR3 length: 13 residues. CDR3 region: CAWSVQVNTEAFF. The CDR3 DNA follows: TGTGCCTGGAGTGTACAGGTTAACACTGAAGCTTTCTTT. Using reference TRBV30 and TRBJ1-1 for the parts outside the CDR3, the full variable domain is SQTIHQWPATLVQPVGSPLSLECTVEGTSNPNLYWYRQAAGRGLQLLFYSVGIGQISSEVPQNLSASRPQDRQFILSSKKLLLSDSGFYLCAWSVQVNTEAFFGQGTRLTVV.

The chain employs TRBV12-3 or TRBV12-4 and TRBJ1-2; D remains unclear. The CDR3 sequence is 13 residues long. The germline V and J ends were trimmed by 6 bases and 4 bases, with 12 bases remaining between them. CDR3 sequence: CASSPEGSYGYTF. CDR3 coding DNA: TGTGCCAGCAGCCCCGAAGGGAGCTATGGCTACACCTTC.

The chain joins TRBV5-1 to TRBJ2-1, with TRBD2 as a possible D gene (6 bases). The CDR3 runs 16 residues. The germline CDR1 and CDR2 sequences are SGHRS and YFSETQ. With 0 bases removed from V and 4 bases from J, the gap between germline ends came to 14 bases. The CDR3 protein is CASSLAGTAVYNEQFF. As DNA, the CDR3 is TGCGCCAGCAGCTTGGCCGGGACTGCCGTTTACAATGAGCAGTTCTTC.

This chain connects TRBV20-1 to TRBJ2-7; D is unclear. CDR1 DFQATT and CDR2 SNEGSKA come from the germline V gene (reference sequence). This CDR3 has 13 amino acids. Deletions cut 3 bases from V and 0 bases from J, with 9 bases between. The CDR3 spells CSASPSSSYEQYF. The CDR3 DNA reads TGCAGTGCTAGTCCTTCTTCCTCCTACGAGCAGTACTTC.

The chain couples TRBV5-5 to TRBJ1-2, with D unclear. Looked up from germline, CDR1 is SGHKS and CDR2 is YYEKEE (reference sequence). The CDR3 loop spans 15 amino acids. Trimming removed 0 bases at V and 5 bases at J, with 14 bases between. The chain's CDR3 is CASSLEGPARYGYTF. CDR3 nucleotides: TGTGCCAGCAGCTTGGAAGGCCCGGCGCGGTATGGCTACACCTTC.

This sequence joins TRBV12-3 or TRBV12-4 and TRBJ1-2; tentative D call: TRBD1 (5 bases). The CDR3 runs 13 residues. V gave up 2 bases and J gave up 5 bases, with 9 bases separating them. CDR3 protein: CASSLRDRYGYTF. CDR3 DNA: TGTGCCAGCAGTTTAAGAGACAGATATGGCTACACCTTC.

The chain carries TRBV7-2 and TRBJ2-7, with 8 bases aligning to TRBD2. From germline, CDR1 is SGHTA and CDR2 FQGNSA. Germline trimming cut 3 bases from V and 4 bases from J; bases unmatched to any gene: 8. The CDR3 is made up of 15 amino acids. The CDR3 sequence: CASSLGSGRDYEQYF. As DNA, the CDR3 is TGTGCCAGCAGCTTGGGAAGCGGGAGAGATTACGAGCAGTACTTC.

The chain employs TRBV6-1 and TRBJ1-2; D remains unclear. The V gene's germline CDR1 is MNHNS and CDR2 SASEGT. V lost 2 bases, J lost 2 bases, and 3 bases lay in between. CDR3 length: 12 amino acids. Here the CDR3 DNA reads TGTGCCAGCAGTGAACGGAACTATGGCTACACCTTC. It encodes CASSERNYGYTF.

In its sample, this clone was seen once. V is TRBV6-5 and J is TRBJ2-7, with D possibly being TRBD2 (5 bases). The V gene's germline CDR1 is MNHEY and CDR2 SVGAGI. V dropped 7 bases and J dropped 1 base, with 14 bases sitting between them. The CDR3 covers 14 residues. The CDR3, as DNA: TGTGCCAGCAAAAGCTCAACGGGGTCCTACGAGCAGTACTTC. Its translation is CASKSSTGSYEQYF.